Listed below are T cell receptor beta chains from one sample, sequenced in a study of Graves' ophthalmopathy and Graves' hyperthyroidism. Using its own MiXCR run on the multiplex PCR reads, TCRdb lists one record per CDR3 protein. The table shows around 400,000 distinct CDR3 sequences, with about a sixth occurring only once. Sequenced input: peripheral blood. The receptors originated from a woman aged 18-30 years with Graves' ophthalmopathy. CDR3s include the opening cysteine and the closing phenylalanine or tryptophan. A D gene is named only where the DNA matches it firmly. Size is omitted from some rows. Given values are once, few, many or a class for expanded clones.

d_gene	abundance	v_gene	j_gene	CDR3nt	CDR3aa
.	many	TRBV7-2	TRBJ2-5	TGTGCCAGCAGCTTAGCAGGAAGGGTAGAAGAGACCCAGTACTTC	CASSLAGRVEETQYF
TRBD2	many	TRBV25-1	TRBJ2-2	TGTGCCAGCAGTGTAGCGGGAGGGCCTACCGGGGAGCTGTTTTTT	CASSVAGGPTGELFF
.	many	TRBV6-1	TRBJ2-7	TGTGCCAGCAGTAGTTCAAGGGATCGGTACGAGCAGTACTTC	CASSSSRDRYEQYF
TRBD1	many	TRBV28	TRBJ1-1	TGTGCCAGCAGTTTAAGGGACACAGGGGGCACTGAAGCTTTCTTT	CASSLRDTGGTEAFF
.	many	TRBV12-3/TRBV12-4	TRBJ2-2	TGTGCCAGCAGACGAGAGGAGATCGGCGGGGAGCTGTTTTTT	CASRREEIGGELFF
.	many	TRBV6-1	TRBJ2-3	TGTGCCAGCAGTCCGTTAATCCCCGATACGCAGTATTTT	CASSPLIPDTQYF
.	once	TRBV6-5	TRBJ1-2	TGTGCCAGCAGTTACTTCTCAGGGTCCGGGAGCTATGGCTACACCTTC	CASSYFSGSGSYGYTF
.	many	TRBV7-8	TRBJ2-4	TGTGCCAGCAGCGCGCGGGGTGGGGGACAAACCGTGGCCAAAAACATTCAGTACTTC	CASSARGGGQTVAKNIQYF
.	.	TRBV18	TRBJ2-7	TGTGCCAGCTCACCACAGGGGGGGAGCTCCTACGAGCAGTACTTC	CASSPQGGSSYEQYF
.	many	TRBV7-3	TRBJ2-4	TGTGCCAGCAGCTTAACGTACACCAAAAACATTCAGTACTTC	CASSLTYTKNIQYF
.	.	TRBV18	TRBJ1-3	TGTGCCAGCTCACCACGGACGACAGGTGCTTTTTCTGGAAACACCATATATTTT	CASSPRTTGAFSGNTIYF
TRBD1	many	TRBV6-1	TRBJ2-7	TGTGCCAGCAGCTGGGACAGTGCTACGAGGGAGCAGTACTTC	CASSWDSATREQYF
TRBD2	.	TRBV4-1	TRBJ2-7	TGCGCCAGCAGCCAAGTGCCACTAGCGGGATCCTACGAGCAGTACTTC	CASSQVPLAGSYEQYF
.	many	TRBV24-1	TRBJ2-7	TGTGCCACCAGTGACCAGGGTAGGAAGCAGTACTTC	CATSDQGRKQYF
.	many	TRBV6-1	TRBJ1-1	TGTGCCAGCAGTGAATTCCCCACAGACTTGAACACTGAAGCTTTCTTT	CASSEFPTDLNTEAFF
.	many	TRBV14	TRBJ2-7	TGTGCCAGCAGCCAAGCTACAGGGAACTTCTACGAGCAGTACTTC	CASSQATGNFYEQYF
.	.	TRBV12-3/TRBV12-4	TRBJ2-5	TGTGCCAGCAGTACGTCAGGGGGGGAAGAGACCCAGTACTTC	CASSTSGGEETQYF
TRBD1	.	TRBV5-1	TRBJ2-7	TGCGCCAGCAGCAAGGGACAGCTCTCCTACGAGCAGTACTTC	CASSKGQLSYEQYF
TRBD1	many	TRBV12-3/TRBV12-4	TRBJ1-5	TGTGCCAGCAGTCCGACAGGGGGCGGCAATCAGCCCCAGCATTTT	CASSPTGGGNQPQHF
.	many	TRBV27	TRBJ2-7	TGTGCCAGCAGTTTGACAAAAACATCGACCAAATACGAGCAGTACTTC	CASSLTKTSTKYEQYF
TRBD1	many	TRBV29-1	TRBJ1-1	TGCAGCGTTGAAGAAGTACCCGGGACAGCGAACACTGAAGCTTTCTTT	CSVEEVPGTANTEAFF
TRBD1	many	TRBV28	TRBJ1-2	TGTGCCAGCAGTATCAGGGGGCTAGGCTATGGCTACACCTTC	CASSIRGLGYGYTF
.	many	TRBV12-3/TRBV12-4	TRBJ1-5	TGTGCCAGCAGTTTTCTCGGGACGGACGTCCAGCCCCAGCATTTT	CASSFLGTDVQPQHF
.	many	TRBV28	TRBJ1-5	TGTGCCAGCAGCCAAGGCAGGGAAAAAAATCAGCCCCAGCATTTT	CASSQGREKNQPQHF
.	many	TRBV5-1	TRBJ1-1	TGCGCCAGCAGCTTGGCCGCGGGTGAAGCTTTCTTT	CASSLAAGEAFF
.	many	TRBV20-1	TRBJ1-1	TGCAGTGCTATGGTTGTCGGAAGGAACACTGAAGCTTTCTTT	CSAMVVGRNTEAFF
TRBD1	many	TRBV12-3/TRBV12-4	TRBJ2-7	TGTGCCAGCAGCCCCCCGGAACAGGGGGTGAGGGGCCAGCAGTACTTC	CASSPPEQGVRGQQYF